Each of the 17 T cell receptor beta chains below was sequenced from the same sample in a study of blood T cell repertoires in COVID-19. The repertoire was sequenced with immunoSEQ multiplex PCR; TCRdb's copy has only in-frame clones and lacks some. The sample lists about 250,000 clones; around nine tenths were seen once. What was sequenced was peripheral blood. These receptors were obtained from a man aged 18-30 years with active or convalescent COVID-19.

The rearrangement uses TRBV4-3 and TRBJ2-7, with 10 bases fitting TRBD2. The V and J ends lost 0 bases and 4 bases, in that order; junction bases with no gene match: 6. There are 16 residues in the CDR3. Germline CDR1 LGHNA, CDR2 YSLEER. CDR3 DNA: TGCGCCAGCAGCCAAGATTGGGCTAGCGGGAGATACGAGCAGTACTTC. This codes for CASSQDWASGRYEQYF.

The sample holds one count of this clone. The CDR3: CASSLGAITGNNSPLHF. The DNA of the CDR3 is TGTGCCAGCAGCTTAGGAGCTATAACAGGGAATAATTCACCCCTCCACTTT. The chain combines TRBV7-2 with TRBJ1-6; D possibly corresponds to TRBD1 (6 bases). In germline, CDR1 is SGHTA, CDR2 FQGNSA. The CDR3 loop spans 17 amino acids. With 1 base removed from V and 5 bases from J, the gap between germline ends came to 15 bases.

The chain has TRBV2 and TRBJ1-5; D ambiguous. CDR1 is SNHLY and CDR2 is FYNNEI in the germline V gene. The V and J ends lost 5 bases and 3 bases respectively, with 11 bases between them. This CDR3 is 14 amino acids long. The CDR3 region is CASSSPGFNQPQHF. The CDR3 DNA is TGTGCCAGCAGTTCCCCAGGCTTCAATCAGCCCCAGCATTTT.

Concerning this clone: With a much larger clone just one base away, this may be a read error. The chain links TRBV6-5 to TRBJ1-1; TRBD1 agrees at 10 bases. The CDR3 totals 14 residues. The V and J ends lost 6 bases and 4 bases, in that order; junction bases with no gene match: 5. CDR1 is MNHEY, CDR2 SVGAGI, per germline. The CDR3 spells CASRGTGEGTEAFF. The CDR3 region has the DNA TGTGCCAGCAGGGGGACAGGGGAGGGCACTGAAGCTTTCTTT.

The CDR3 sequence: CASSLGGGFQIYEQYF. DNA for the CDR3: TGTGCCAGCAGTTTAGGGGGGGGATTCCAAATCTACGAGCAGTACTTC. The chain has TRBV28 and TRBJ2-7; 7 bases are shared with TRBD2. Germline CDR1 MDHEN, CDR2 SYDVKM. V lost 2 bases and J lost 3; bases outside the gene matches: 10. This CDR3 is 16 amino acids long. The variable domain in full, completed from reference TRBV28 and TRBJ2-7, reads DVKVTQSSRYLVKRTGEKVFLECVQDMDHENMFWYRQDPGLGLRLIYFSYDVKMKEKGDIPEGYSVSREKKERFSLILESASTNQTSMYLCASSLGGGFQIYEQYFGPGTRLTVT.

This chain joins TRBV6-2 or TRBV6-3 and TRBJ1-4, with a possible D match to TRBD1 (5 bases). V shed 4 bases and J shed 8 bases, with 17 bases lying between them. This CDR3 spans 15 amino acids. Germline CDR1 reads MNHEY; CDR2 reads SVGEGT. The CDR3 DNA reads TGTGCCAGCAGTTCCCTGGACAAGGGAGGCGAAAAACTGTTTTTT. Encoded protein: CASSSLDKGGEKLFF.

This clone occurred once. The chain has TRBV19 and TRBJ2-5; 7 positions match TRBD2. CDR3 size: 14 residues. Losses at the gene ends were 4 bases for V and 1 base for J; bases not matched to a gene: 3. CDR1 LNHDA and CDR2 SQIVND come from the germline V gene (reference sequence). CDR3 DNA: TGTGCCAGTAGTACGGGACTACTCCAAGAGACCCAGTACTTC. Amino acids: CASSTGLLQETQYF.

The V call is TRBV5-1, the J call TRBJ1-1; TRBD1 is a possible D gene (5 bases). Trimming took 0 bases from V and 0 from J, leaving 9 bases between them. This CDR3 is built from 15 residues. Germline CDR1 reads SGHRS; CDR2 reads YFSETQ. Here the CDR3 DNA reads TGCGCCAGCAGCTTGGAGGGGCCCCTGAACACTGAAGCTTTCTTT. Residues: CASSLEGPLNTEAFF.

V and J are TRBV19 and TRBJ2-1, with D perhaps TRBD1 (5 bases). Trimming removed 3 bases at V and 0 bases at J, with 9 bases between. CDR1 is LNHDA and CDR2 is SQIVND in the germline V gene (reference sequence). This CDR3 has 15 residues. CDR3 DNA: TGTGCCAGTAGTATTAGGGGCCCCTCCTACAATGAGCAGTTCTTC. Residues: CASSIRGPSYNEQFF.

The gene calls are TRBV5-5 and TRBJ1-4; the D gene is possibly TRBD1 (6 bases). Trimming took 1 base from V and 7 from J, leaving 17 bases between them. Germline-derived CDR1 and CDR2 are SGHKS and YYEKEE (reference sequence). The CDR3 is 16 amino acids. CDR3 DNA: TGTGCCAGCAGCTTGAGATTCTTGGACAGCCTTGAAAAACTGTTTTTT. Translation: CASSLRFLDSLEKLFF.

The chain links TRBV7-2 to TRBJ1-1; 8 bases align to TRBD1. Trimming cost V 5 bases and J 4 bases; bases outside gene matches: 3. The length of the CDR3 is 13 residues. In germline, CDR1 is SGHTA, CDR2 FQGNSA. The CDR3 loop is CASSAGQGTEAFF. The CDR3 DNA is TGTGCCAGCAGCGCCGGACAGGGCACTGAAGCTTTCTTT.

This chain joins TRBV7-3 and TRBJ2-3; possible D gene TRBD1, 6 bases. Trimming removed 0 bases at V and 0 bases at J, with 25 bases between. The germline gives CDR1 SGHTA, CDR2 FQGTGA. CDR3 length: 21 residues. The chain's CDR3 is CASSLTPGRGHSLSSTDTQYF. CDR3 nucleotides: TGTGCCAGCAGCTTAACGCCGGGCAGGGGACACTCTTTATCTAGCACAGATACGCAGTATTTT.

This clone was seen a handful of times. The chain is built from TRBV19 and TRBJ1-3; weak D call: TRBD1 (5 bases). The CDR3 sequence is 15 residues long. Trimming pared 3 bases from V and 2 bases from J, leaving 11 bases between. Germline V gene lookup returns CDR1 LNHDA and CDR2 SQIVND (reference sequence). CDR3 DNA sequence: TGTGCCAGTAGTATCGGTGTGGGGCCTGGAAACACCATATATTTT. This sequence encodes CASSIGVGPGNTIYF.

The V and J genes are TRBV27 and TRBJ2-1; 7 positions agree with TRBD2. CDR1 is MNHEY, CDR2 SMNVEV, per germline (reference sequence). After removal of 5 bases from V and 3 bases from J, the junction contained 4 bases not matched to a gene. The CDR3 runs 14 residues. The CDR3 bases are TGTGCCAGCAGTCGAGCGGGGAGCTACAATGAGCAGTTCTTC. It translates to CASSRAGSYNEQFF.

The chain joins TRBV2 to TRBJ1-6; the D is unclear. Germline lookup yields CDR1 SNHLY and CDR2 FYNNEI. The ends were cut back, 5 bases at V and 18 bases at J, with 17 bases in the middle. CDR3 size: 12 residues. In nucleotides, the CDR3 is TGTGCCAGCAGTAGGGAGGAGGTACAATGCCACTTT. Translating it yields CASSREEVQCHF.

V usage is TRBV6-5 and J usage is TRBJ1-2, with 8 bases aligning to TRBD1. CDR3 length equals 14 residues. The J segment lost 4 bases and the V segment lost 7 bases, leaving 8 bases of the junction unmatched. Germline CDR1 and CDR2: MNHEY and SVGAGI. CDR3 region: CASKRTGMVYGYTF. CDR3 nucleotide sequence: TGTGCCAGCAAGAGGACAGGGATGGTCTATGGCTACACCTTC.

The CDR3 region has the DNA TGTGCCAGCAGTTTAAGTCAGGGGAATGGCTACACCTTC. It encodes CASSLSQGNGYTF. The gene calls are TRBV12-3 or TRBV12-4 and TRBJ1-2; D is perhaps TRBD1 (6 bases). Trimming took 2 bases from V and 6 from J, leaving 10 bases between them. The CDR3 is made up of 13 amino acids.